One TCR beta chain is described in this entry. Its matching antigen is unknown. This record belongs to a study of CD4 T cells in relation to SARS-CoV-2 and coronaviruses. Study summary: The HLA restriction of the shared crossreactive spike epitopes was mapped.

Sequencing was performed with immunoSEQ multiplex PCR; in TCRdb, only in-frame clones are kept and a portion is missing. The data show approximately 20,000 clones, just under 70% seen once. CD4+ T cells from unexposed donors were obtained before the COVID-19 pandemic (2011-2018). CD4+ T cells were isolated from the cells after nine to eleven days of culture. Study-wide results and limits: Roughly 69% of donors had memory CD4+ clonotypes crossrecognizing SARS-CoV-2 and common cold coronavirus spike.

The germline V gene encodes CDR1 SGHAT and CDR2 FQNNGV. The CDR3 spans 15 residues. Unmatched junction bases numbered 8, after V lost 3 bases and J lost 7 bases. The clonotype was recovered from a human donor in good health. Specimen: CD4+ T cells from PBMCs, cultured in vitro. The rearrangement links TRBV11-2 to TRBJ1-5; 8 bases line up with TRBD1. As DNA, the CDR3 is TGTGCCAGCAGCTTCTCCGGGACAGGAAACCAGCCCCAGCATTTT. This translates into CASSFSGTGNQPQHF.